Given below is one TCR beta chain in context. CDR3 length equals 14 residues. CDR1 is SGHRS, CDR2 YFSETQ, per germline. After removal of 1 base from V and 6 bases from J, the junction contained 2 bases not matched to a gene. In the original processing: Using reference gene primer amplification, nucleated cell counts were estimated. TCRdb's copy holds only in-frame clones and misses some; the assay was immunoSEQ multiplex PCR. That table supplies the V and J calls and clone size; D and trimming were determined from the DNA. Of 200,000 to 250,000 clones listed, roughly 92% were seen once; the top ten hold over 0.75%. The data derive from a study of blood T cell repertoires in COVID-19. Study-level background: COVID-19 samples, acute and convalescent, were from the United States, Italy and Spain. T cells, B-cell-depleted T cells, or PBMCs provided the cDNA or gDNA that served as material.

While infection was still active, Seattle patients were enrolled and then followed longitudinally. The sequencing sample was made of peripheral blood. This chain links TRBV5-1 with TRBJ1-5, with 9 positions matching TRBD1. The clonotype originates from a man in his fifties or sixties with COVID-19, enrolled during active disease. Here the CDR3 reads CASSLTGGTQPQHF. The CDR3 DNA is TGCGCCAGCAGCTTGACAGGGGGCACTCAGCCCCAGCATTTT.